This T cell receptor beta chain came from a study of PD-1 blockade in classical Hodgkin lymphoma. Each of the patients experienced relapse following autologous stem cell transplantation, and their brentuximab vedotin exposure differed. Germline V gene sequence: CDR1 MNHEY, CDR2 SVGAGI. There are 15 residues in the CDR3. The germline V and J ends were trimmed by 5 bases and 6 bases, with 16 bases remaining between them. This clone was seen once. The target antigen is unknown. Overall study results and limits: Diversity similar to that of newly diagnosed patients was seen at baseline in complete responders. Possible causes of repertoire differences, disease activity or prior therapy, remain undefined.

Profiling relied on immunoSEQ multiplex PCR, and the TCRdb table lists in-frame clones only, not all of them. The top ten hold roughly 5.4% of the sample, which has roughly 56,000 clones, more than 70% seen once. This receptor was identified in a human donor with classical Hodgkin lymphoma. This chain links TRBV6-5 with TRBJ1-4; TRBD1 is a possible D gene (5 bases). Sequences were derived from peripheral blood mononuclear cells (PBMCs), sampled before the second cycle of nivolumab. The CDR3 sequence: CASSMGTVRHEKLFF. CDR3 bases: TGTGCCAGCAGTATGGGGACGGTGAGACATGAAAAACTGTTTTTT.